This passage covers 5 T cell receptor beta chains from one sample sequenced in a study of blood T cell repertoires in COVID-19. The repertoire was sequenced with immunoSEQ multiplex PCR; TCRdb's copy has only in-frame clones and lacks some. Of 200,000 to 250,000 clones in the sample, about 83% were seen once. The sequenced material came from PBMCs or T cells enriched from blood (not recorded which). These receptor sequences come from a middle-aged woman who had recovered from COVID-19.

V gene TRBV7-9 combines with J gene TRBJ2-1, with 8 bases lining up with TRBD2. Germline V CDR1 and CDR2: SEHNR, FQNEAQ (reference sequence). V was pared by 3 bases and J by 2 bases, with 6 bases of the junction left unmatched. This CDR3 contains 16 residues. CDR3 sequence: CASSFQDSGTYNEQFF. DNA for the CDR3: TGTGCCAGCAGCTTTCAGGATAGCGGGACCTACAATGAGCAGTTCTTC.

J is TRBJ2-2 and V is TRBV10-1; D is unresolved. V lost 4 bases, J lost 6 bases, and 12 bases lay in between. Germline V gene sequence: CDR1 WNHNN, CDR2 SYGVQD (reference sequence). This CDR3 has 14 residues. The CDR3 loop is CASSGPLESGELFF. CDR3 sequence (DNA): TGCGCCAGCAGTGGCCCCCTAGAATCCGGGGAGCTGTTTTTT.

This chain joins TRBV7-2 and TRBJ1-1; D remains unclear. Trimming left V 5 bases short and J 0 bases short, with 7 bases between. CDR1 is SGHTA, CDR2 FQGNSA, per germline. This CDR3 is built from 13 residues. CDR3 DNA: TGTGCCAGCAGCGTCCTTATGAACACTGAAGCTTTCTTT. It encodes CASSVLMNTEAFF.

This clone has just a few counts. The chain uses TRBV7-2 and TRBJ2-5, with D perhaps matching TRBD2 (6 bases). The CDR3 runs 14 residues. V shed 3 bases and J shed 4 bases, with 12 bases lying between them. Germline values: CDR1 SGHTA, CDR2 FQGNSA. The CDR3 sequence is CASSFNGGGETQYF. Here the CDR3 DNA reads TGTGCCAGCAGCTTTAATGGGGGAGGAGAGACCCAGTACTTC.

V is TRBV27 and J is TRBJ1-6; D might be TRBD1 (6 bases). Deletions cut 5 bases from V and 7 bases from J, with 15 bases between. This CDR3 comprises 15 residues. CDR1 MNHEY and CDR2 SMNVEV come from the germline V gene (reference sequence). The CDR3 sequence: CASSPKDRINSPLHF. CDR3 nucleotide sequence: TGTGCCAGCAGTCCAAAAGACAGGATCAATTCACCCCTCCACTTT.